The T cell receptor (beta chain) described here comes from a study of cytomegalovirus exposure and HLA in healthy donors. Trimming left V 6 bases short and J 0 bases short, with 11 bases between. The CDR3 is 15 residues long. The germline gives CDR1 LNHDA, CDR2 SQIVND (reference sequence). Regarding the study as a whole: Cytomegalovirus-associated status was assigned to about 160 TCR beta chains.

With respect to this clone: Its antigen is not identified.

This table comes from immunoSEQ multiplex PCR, and its TCRdb copy is limited to in-frame clones, with some not included. The repertoire holds 150,000 to 170,000 clones, with 86% as singletons. The chain carries TRBV19 and TRBJ1-4, with unresolved D. Material: PBMCs. The origin of this receptor is a young man in good health and CMV-seropositive. CDR3 bases: TGTGCCAGTAGACAATCGAAAGCAACTAATGAAAAACTGTTTTTT. Its protein is CASRQSKATNEKLFF.